Reported below is one T cell receptor (beta chain). Its antigen is not known. Relative to the germline gene, one junction end is altered; a read error may explain this. This entry is derived from a study of molecular identifiers for immune sequencing clone quantification. Study-level findings and limits: Single-cell amounts of spiked Jurkat TCR RNA were reportedly detectable among approximately 1 million naive cells.

Via MiXCR, TCRdb re-called the PCR reads, giving one row per CDR3 protein. The sample comprises roughly 630,000 distinct CDR3 sequences, approximately 24% of which are singletons, and about 0.8% rests with the top ten. The CDR3 covers 11 residues. From germline, CDR1 is MNHEY and CDR2 SVGEGT. This sequence originates from a human donor in good health. Some libraries in this study had Jurkat cell RNA spiked in. The chain joins TRBV6-2 or TRBV6-3 to TRBJ2-1; D is unresolved. The specimen was naive CD8+ T cells from blood, with Jurkat cell RNA spiked in. Specified subset: FACS-sorted CD8+CD4-CCR7+CD45RA+ naive T cells. CDR3 bases: TGCGCCAGCAGCACCTACAATGGGCAGTTCTTC. Protein: CASSTYNGQFF.